The 13 T cell receptor beta chains presented below share a single source sample, sequenced in a study of blood T cell repertoires in COVID-19 (dated by TCRdb to 2018 to 2021). Receptors were amplified or captured by the immunoSEQ multiplex PCR assay. TCRdb took over this immuneACCESS table, retaining in-frame rearrangements with V and J assigned. Such tables are incomplete; in checked studies, under half of the missing clones stem from an unresolved V gene, and the remainder is unexplained. The sample table lists 90,000 to 100,000 clones, roughly nine tenths of them with a count of one. Around 19% of the sample goes to the ten largest clones. Sequenced input: peripheral blood. These TCRs come from a woman aged 55 to 70 with COVID-19, enrolled during active disease.

This rearrangement joins TRBV11-2 to TRBJ2-7; 9 nucleotides line up with TRBD1. The CDR3 runs 14 residues. The germline CDR1 and CDR2 sequences are SGHAT and FQNNGV. Germline trimming cut 5 bases from V and 3 bases from J; bases unmatched to any gene: 5. CDR3 bases: TGTGCCAGCAGCCCGGTGACAGGGGGCTACGAGCAGTACTTC. Its translation is CASSPVTGGYEQYF.

V gene TRBV27 combines with J gene TRBJ1-6, with TRBD1 as a possible D gene (6 bases). CDR1 and CDR2 (germline): MNHEY, SMNVEV (reference sequence). With 2 bases removed from V and 4 bases from J, the gap between germline ends came to 9 bases. This CDR3 contains 15 residues. The chain's CDR3 is CASSLAGAYNSPLHF. The CDR3 region has the DNA TGTGCCAGCAGTTTAGCGGGGGCGTATAATTCACCCCTCCACTTT.

This chain's CDR3 is CASSYGDGTGDQPQHF. The CDR3 region has the DNA TGTGCCAGCAGTTACGGGGATGGGACAGGGGATCAGCCCCAGCATTTT. The chain uses TRBV6-2 or TRBV6-3 and TRBJ1-5; 10 bases match TRBD1. The V gene's germline CDR1 is MNHEY and CDR2 SVGEGT. V lost 2 bases and J lost 5; bases outside the gene matches: 6. The CDR3 consists of 16 residues.

In this sample, this clone turned up a few times. This chain connects TRBV7-6 to TRBJ1-5; D call uncertain. Germline V lookup: CDR1 SGHVS, CDR2 FNYEAQ. This CDR3 contains 16 residues. V was trimmed by 5 bases and J by 1 base, leaving 15 bases between them. The CDR3 spells CASSPGDGYSNQPQHF. CDR3 DNA sequence: TGTGCCAGCAGCCCCGGGGATGGGTACAGCAATCAGCCCCAGCATTTT.

This chain connects TRBV18 to TRBJ2-5; D remains unclear. CDR3 length equals 10 residues. Germline V gives CDR1 KGHSH, CDR2 LQKENI. V gave up 9 bases and J gave up 3 bases, with 5 bases separating them. CDR3 nucleotide sequence: TGTGCCAGGGCCAAAGAGACCCAGTACTTC. Translating it yields CARAKETQYF. Full variable domain (rest looked up from reference TRBV18 and TRBJ2-5): NAGVMQNPRHLVRRRGQEARLRCSPMKGHSHVYWYRQLPEEGLKFMVYLQKENIIDESGMPKERFSAEFPKEGPSILRIQQVVRGDSAAYFCARAKETQYFGPGTRLLVL.

This chain links TRBV4-3 with TRBJ2-3; 13 bases are a match to TRBD2. Germline V gives CDR1 LGHNA, CDR2 YSLEER. CDR3 length: 16 amino acids. After removal of 3 bases from V and 4 bases from J, the junction contained 4 bases not matched to a gene. The chain's CDR3 is CASSHGLAGAADTQYF. In DNA, the CDR3 is TGCGCCAGCAGCCATGGACTAGCGGGGGCCGCAGATACGCAGTATTTT.

This chain uses TRBV6-2 or TRBV6-3 with TRBJ1-5; tentatively, D is TRBD1 (6 bases). The CDR3 has 13 amino acids. Per the germline V gene, CDR1 is MNHEY and CDR2 is SVGEGT. Between the trimmed V and J ends, which lost 6 bases and 9 bases, there was a span of 15 bases. As DNA, the CDR3 is TGTGCCAGCAGCAAACAGCTACAGGGGCCCCAGCATTTT. Protein: CASSKQLQGPQHF.

The V gene is TRBV23-1, the J gene TRBJ1-2, with no clear D. TRBV23-1 belongs to the ORF category, with a function that is uncertain. The CDR3 runs 13 residues. Deletions cut 3 bases from V and 7 bases from J, with 12 bases between. The CDR3 is CASSHFGVRGYTF. The CDR3, as DNA: TGCGCCAGCAGTCATTTTGGAGTGCGTGGCTACACCTTC.

This chain uses TRBV4-1 with TRBJ1-1, with TRBD1 as a possible D gene (5 bases). The CDR3 has 19 amino acids. Germline-derived CDR1 and CDR2 are MGHRA and YSYEKL. Deletions cut 0 bases from V and 0 bases from J, with 20 bases between. CDR3: CASSQEIRGDRQMNTEAFF. CDR3 DNA sequence: TGCGCCAGCAGCCAAGAGATTAGGGGCGACAGACAGATGAACACTGAAGCTTTCTTT.

This clone was counted a single time. J is TRBJ1-4 and V is TRBV5-1; unclear D gene. This CDR3 is built from 17 residues. Trimming pared 0 bases from V and 0 bases from J, leaving 12 bases between. CDR1 is SGHRS, CDR2 YFSETQ, per germline. The CDR3 sequence: CASSLARGAATNEKLFF. CDR3 DNA sequence: TGCGCCAGCAGCTTGGCCCGTGGAGCCGCAACTAATGAAAAACTGTTTTTT.

V usage is TRBV7-9 and J usage is TRBJ1-4, with D uncertain. The CDR3 runs to 11 residues. Germline V gene sequence: CDR1 SEHNR, CDR2 FQNEAQ (reference sequence). The ends were cut back, 4 bases at V and 7 bases at J, with 4 bases in the middle. In DNA, the CDR3 is TGTGCCAGCAGCTCCAGTGAAAAACTGTTTTTT. Translating it yields CASSSSEKLFF.

The V call is TRBV5-6, the J call TRBJ2-1, with D tentatively TRBD2 (5 bases). Trimming took 1 base from V and 4 from J, leaving 6 bases between them. The CDR3 extends over 13 amino acids. Germline assignment: CDR1 SGHDT and CDR2 YYEEEE. CDR3 loop: CASSLRTYNEQFF. The DNA of the CDR3 is TGTGCCAGCAGCTTGAGGACTTACAATGAGCAGTTCTTC.

The V call is TRBV19, the J call TRBJ1-2; 8 bases are shared with TRBD1. The germline V gene has CDR1 LNHDA and CDR2 SQIVND (reference sequence). V was pared by 1 base and J by 5 bases, with 12 bases of the junction left unmatched. The CDR3 runs to 17 residues. CDR3 nucleotides: TGTGCCAGTAGTATAGGGGGGCGACCGGGACAGGTTTATGGCTACACCTTC. Translated: CASSIGGRPGQVYGYTF.